This record looks at one T cell receptor beta chain sequence and its context. Its antigen is undetermined. The sample originates from a study of cytomegalovirus exposure and HLA in healthy donors. Study-wide background: A subsequent analysis stated that the approximately 120 validation repertoires were run on the same platform as the roughly 670 first-cohort repertoires.

Libraries were prepared by immunoSEQ multiplex PCR; TCRdb keeps only in-frame clonotypes and omits some of them. The table has 130,000 or so clones, under 90% seen once. Study observations and caveats: Using the classifier, cytomegalovirus status was reportedly diagnosed with high specificity and sensitivity.

Trimming removed 6 bases at V and 4 bases at J, with 12 bases between. CDR1 is SGHTA and CDR2 is FQGNSA in the germline V gene. The CDR3 runs 13 residues. Material for sequencing was PBMCs. V is TRBV7-2 and J is TRBJ1-2, with unresolved D. The TCR comes from a young man in good health and CMV-seronegative. The CDR3, as DNA: TGTGCCAGCAGTCGGGAGTACAGCTATGGCTACACCTTC. It yields the protein CASSREYSYGYTF.